The clone carrying this TCR beta chain showed up just a few times. Its specificity is unknown. A second PCR, run for roughly 7 to 12 cycles, used a sample-barcoded 5' primer plus a J-beta primer mix. A template-switch adaptor that had 12 random nucleotides put a tag on each cDNA molecule. A single record per CDR3 protein comes from TCRdb applying MiXCR to the 5' RACE reads. The repertoire includes hundreds of thousands of distinct CDR3 sequences, 35% to 45% of them detected once, and 20% to 25% sits in the top ten. Trimming stripped 0 bases from V and 0 bases from J, with 13 bases between. Per germline, CDR1 SGHRS and CDR2 YFSETQ. The CDR3 runs to 17 residues. This sample was taken from a study of blood T cells in healthy people across ages. Study conclusions and caveats: More naive CD4+ cells and higher diversity marked long-lived donors relative to aged donors. The fall in TCR beta diversity per million T cells was roughly linear with age. Changes seen in expanded clonotypes were possibly confounded by donor CMV status left unknown.

This TCR was recovered from a woman in her fifties or sixties in good health. This chain joins TRBV5-1 and TRBJ2-4; D unclear. Sequenced: blood. The CDR3 here is CASSLGPEILAKNIQYF. CDR3 DNA: TGCGCCAGCAGCTTGGGGCCGGAGATACTAGCCAAAAACATTCAGTACTTC.